These 20 T cell receptor beta chains came from one sample sequenced in a study of early T cells in non-severe SARS-CoV-2 infection. TCRdb independently ran MiXCR on the 5' RACE reads; one entry per CDR3 protein. This table holds over 80,000 distinct CDR3 sequences, 9.5% to 15% found once. The material sequenced was whole blood, taken at baseline. The receptors were sampled from an adult who was a healthcare worker with PCR-confirmed SARS-CoV-2 infection or an uninfected control (not recorded which).

V usage is TRBV15 and J usage is TRBJ2-1, with TRBD2 identical over 7 bases. Germline lookup yields CDR1 LNHNV and CDR2 YYDKDF (reference sequence). The CDR3 loop spans 17 amino acids. The V gene end was trimmed by 0 bases and the J gene end by 0 bases; junction bases not matched to a gene: 5. CDR3 region: CATSRDDSGGSYNEQFF. The CDR3 DNA follows: TGTGCCACCAGCAGAGATGATTCGGGAGGCTCCTACAATGAGCAGTTCTTC. Filled out from reference TRBV15 and TRBJ2-1, the complete variable domain reads DAMVIQNPRYQVTQFGKPVTLSCSQTLNHNVMYWYQQKSSQAPKLLFHYYDKDFNNEADTPDNFQSRRPNTSFCFLDIRSPGLGDTAMYLCATSRDDSGGSYNEQFFGPGTRLTVL.

This clonotype was observed a few times. The chain carries TRBV6-5 and TRBJ1-1; 11 bases agree with TRBD1. Unmatched junction bases numbered 8, after V lost 6 bases and J lost 5 bases. The CDR3 has 15 residues. Per the germline V gene, CDR1 is MNHEY and CDR2 is SVGAGI. CDR3 amino acids: CASSRDRGGSTEAFF. The CDR3 coding sequence is TGTGCCAGCAGCAGGGACAGGGGGGGGAGTACTGAAGCTTTCTTT.

The table lists this clonotype with a few counts. The genes are TRBV7-6 and TRBJ1-1; 8 bases match TRBD1. Losses at the gene ends were 4 bases for V and 7 bases for J; bases not matched to a gene: 14. Germline CDR1 reads SGHVS; CDR2 reads FNYEAQ. CDR3 length: 16 residues. In nucleotides, the CDR3 is TGTGCCAGCAGCTCCCTGACAGGGGCGCCCCGGGGTGAAGCTTTCTTT. It yields the protein CASSSLTGAPRGEAFF. Drawing the rest from reference TRBV7-6 and TRBJ1-1, the complete variable domain is GAGVSQSPRYKVTKRGQDVALRCDPISGHVSLYWYRQALGQGPEFLTYFNYEAQQDKSGLPNDRFSAERPEGSISTLTIQRTEQRDSAMYRCASSSLTGAPRGEAFFGQGTRLTVV.

The chain uses TRBV12-3 or TRBV12-4 and TRBJ2-1, with D perhaps TRBD1 or TRBD2 (6 bases each). Deletions cut 7 bases from V and 10 bases from J, with 23 bases between. CDR3 size: 15 residues. The CDR3 spells CASMPGGTHLREQFF. The CDR3 region has the DNA TGTGCCAGCATGCCTGGGGGGACACATCTCAGAGAGCAGTTCTTC.

Concerning this clonotype itself: Sequence at one end of the junction differs from germline and may be a read error. V is TRBV6-1 and J is TRBJ1-2; tentative D call: TRBD1 (6 bases). The length of the CDR3 is 15 residues. The V gene's germline CDR1 is MNHNS and CDR2 SASEGT. The CDR3 DNA sequence: TGTGCCAGCACTGAAGGGACACCGGTCTCCTATGGCTACACCTTC. This codes for CASTEGTPVSYGYTF.

The DNA of the CDR3 is TGTGCCAGCTCACAGGGGCAGGACTACGAGCAGTACTTC. This codes for CASSQGQDYEQYF. The chain carries TRBV18 and TRBJ2-7; D may be TRBD1 (5 bases). The CDR3 spans 13 residues. Trimming left V 4 bases short and J 3 bases short, with 10 bases between. Germline CDR1 and CDR2: KGHSH and LQKENI.

The CDR3 bases are TGCAGTGCTTCTAACAGGGGGTTCACTGAAGCTTTCTTT. Residues: CSASNRGFTEAFF. This chain connects TRBV20-1 to TRBJ1-1; TRBD1 agrees at 8 bases. This CDR3 region has 13 residues. V lost 5 bases and J lost 4; bases outside the gene matches: 6. CDR1 DFQATT and CDR2 SNEGSKA come from the germline V gene (reference sequence).

The chain has TRBV7-6 and TRBJ1-1, with 8 nucleotides matching TRBD1. CDR1 and CDR2 (germline): SGHVS, FNYEAQ. The CDR3 covers 15 residues. V was clipped by 1 base and J by 1 base; unmatched bases: 2. CDR3 DNA: TGTGCCAGCAGCTTAGGGCAGGGGGCGAACACTGAAGCTTTCTTT. This sequence encodes CASSLGQGANTEAFF.

This clonotype was observed a handful of times. CDR3 loop: CASSLGGLPEAFF. Here the CDR3 DNA reads TGTGCCAGCAGCTTAGGGGGTCTCCCCGAGGCTTTCTTT. The chain recombines TRBV7-6 with TRBJ1-1, with D unresolved. This CDR3 has 13 amino acids. CDR1 is SGHVS, CDR2 FNYEAQ, per germline. Trimming shortened V by 1 base and J by 11 bases, and 14 bases separated the two germline ends.

This chain uses TRBV27 with TRBJ2-7; 8 bases match TRBD1. The ends lost 3 bases at V and 1 base at J; junction bases unmatched: 5. Germline assignment: CDR1 MNHEY and CDR2 SMNVEV (reference sequence). This CDR3 has 15 amino acids. The CDR3 is CASSLYRGISYEQYF. The CDR3 region has the DNA TGTGCCAGCAGTTTGTACAGGGGGATATCCTACGAGCAGTACTTC.

This clonotype occurred a few times. The chain employs TRBV12-3 or TRBV12-4 and TRBJ2-7; D may correspond to TRBD1 or TRBD2 (5 bases each). The CDR3 totals 14 residues. V gave up 6 bases and J gave up 5 bases, with 17 bases separating them. The CDR3 here is CASSPGEGRDEQYF. CDR3 sequence (DNA): TGTGCCAGCAGCCCCGGTGAGGGGCGTGACGAGCAGTACTTC.

The chain joins TRBV6-2 or TRBV6-3 to TRBJ1-1; 8 nucleotides align to TRBD1. Unmatched junction bases numbered 6, after V lost 6 bases and J lost 6 bases. Per the germline V gene, CDR1 is MNHEY and CDR2 is SVGEGT. The CDR3 runs 13 residues. The CDR3 nucleotides read TGTGCCAGCAGCCGAGGACAGGGTTCTGAAGCTTTCTTT. Translated: CASSRGQGSEAFF.

This clonotype was seen repeatedly, ten times or more. V is TRBV7-2 and J is TRBJ2-7; unclear D gene. Germline CDR1 and CDR2: SGHTA and FQGNSA. Trimming removed 1 base at V and 0 bases at J, with 7 bases between. This CDR3 contains 14 residues. The CDR3 loop reads CASSLVGHSYEQYF. CDR3 DNA: TGTGCCAGCAGCTTAGTCGGCCACTCCTACGAGCAGTACTTC.

This clonotype appeared a few times. The rearrangement links TRBV30 to TRBJ1-2; D is unclear. Germline values: CDR1 GTSNPN, CDR2 SVGIG (reference sequence). The CDR3 contains 15 residues. The V end was cut by 2 bases, the J end by 6 bases, with 19 bases between. The CDR3 region has the DNA TGTGCCTGGAGTCTTCCGTCCGGGTTGGTAAATGGCTACACCTTC. It specifies CAWSLPSGLVNGYTF.

This clonotype was picked up many times. This chain joins TRBV12-3 or TRBV12-4 and TRBJ1-4, with TRBD1 matching over 11 bases. This CDR3 region has 13 residues. With 11 bases clipped from V and 6 bases from J, the junction kept 5 bases outside the gene matches. The CDR3 region has the DNA TGTGCCTCCCGGACAGGGGGCTATGAAAAACTGTTTTTT. Its translation is CASRTGGYEKLFF.

A few counts support this clonotype. This rearrangement joins TRBV6-5 to TRBJ1-2, with a weak D call TRBD1 (6 bases). The length of the CDR3 is 13 residues. V was cut by 10 bases and J by 3 bases, with 15 bases left in between. Germline V CDR1 and CDR2: MNHEY, SVGAGI. The DNA for the CDR3 is TGTGCCACTCGGGAGGGGGGGTACTATGGCTACACCTTC. Translating it yields CATREGGYYGYTF.

This clonotype has just a few counts. V gene TRBV20-1 combines with J gene TRBJ1-6, with TRBD1 as a possible D gene (5 bases). The length of the CDR3 is 13 residues. CDR1 and CDR2 (germline): DFQATT, SNEGSKA (reference sequence). The V gene lost 0 bases and the J gene lost 8 bases, with 8 bases spanning the gap. Here the CDR3 reads CSARDRQYSPLHF. The DNA of the CDR3 is TGCAGTGCTAGAGACCGACAGTATTCACCCCTCCACTTT.

This clonotype was recorded a few times. The chain employs TRBV6-6 and TRBJ1-6, with D unresolved. The CDR3 is 14 residues long. V was cut by 6 bases and J by 7 bases, with 13 bases left in between. The germline gives CDR1 MNHNY, CDR2 SVGAGI (reference sequence). The CDR3, as DNA: TGTGCCAGCAGCTTGGTGCAGGAAAATTCACCCCTCCACTTT. Amino acid sequence: CASSLVQENSPLHF.

The chain carries TRBV6-5 and TRBJ1-2; no clear D gene. This CDR3 contains 15 residues. CDR1 and CDR2 from the germline V gene are MNHEY and SVGAGI. V dropped 6 bases and J dropped 3 bases, with 17 bases sitting between them. The chain's CDR3 is CASRSNSRQDYGYTF. CDR3 coding DNA: TGTGCCAGCAGATCAAACAGCAGGCAGGACTATGGCTACACCTTC.

This clonotype was counted between two and nine times. This chain connects TRBV7-3 to TRBJ2-2, with D uncertain. Between the trimmed V and J ends, which lost 0 bases and 4 bases, there was a span of 6 bases. CDR3 length equals 14 residues. Germline CDR1 is SGHTA and CDR2 is FQGTGA. CDR3 in amino acids: CASSLTPTTGELFF. The DNA of the CDR3 is TGTGCCAGCAGCTTAACCCCGACCACCGGGGAGCTGTTTTTT.